This T cell receptor (beta chain) was identified during a study of blood T cell repertoires in COVID-19. Study as a whole: The cDNA or gDNA used as material had been derived from T cells, B-cell-depleted T cells, or PBMCs.

This clone was observed a single time. In the source study's methods: Nucleated cell counts were estimated from reference gene primer amplification. TCRdb's copy holds only in-frame clones and misses some; the assay was immunoSEQ multiplex PCR. That table supplies the V and J calls and clone size; D and trimming were determined from the DNA. The sample records roughly 100,000 clones, approximately 85% being singletons. The CDR3 extends over 17 amino acids. CDR1 is SGHTA, CDR2 FQGNSA, per germline. The J segment lost 7 bases and the V segment lost 5 bases, leaving 19 bases of the junction unmatched. The receptor's source is a human donor in a cohort sampled during active COVID-19. Sequences were obtained from peripheral blood. The gene calls are TRBV7-2 and TRBJ1-2; 7 bases fit TRBD1. CDR3 coding DNA: TGTGCCAGCAGCGCGGACCGGGACAGTGTTGTGGTGGGTGGCTACACCTTC. Protein: CASSADRDSVVVGGYTF.